The T cell receptor beta chain described here comes from a study of patients and donors after allogeneic stem cell transplantation. This clonotype was observed a handful of times. The V end was cut by 4 bases, the J end by 4 bases, with 8 bases between. There are 12 residues in the CDR3. Germline V gene sequence: CDR1 SQVTM, CDR2 ANQGSEA. In TCRdb, the RT-PCR reads were re-called with MiXCR into one record per CDR3 protein. Of 150,000 to 250,000 distinct CDR3 sequences in the sample, around two fifths were seen once. What was sequenced was blood, either unsorted or a sorted T cell fraction (not recorded which). The gene calls are TRBV29-1 and TRBJ1-3; D call uncertain. The source is a human donor who was either an allogeneic HSCT recipient or a stem cell or donor lymphocyte infusion donor (not recorded which). It is not recorded whose cells these are; they may come from a transplant donor. The CDR3 loop reads CSVVGRGNTIYF. CDR3 DNA sequence: TGCAGCGTTGTAGGGAGAGGAAACACCATATATTTT.